The 25 T cell receptor beta chains below come from one sample, sequenced in a study of T cell responses to AZD1222 COVID-19 vaccine. Libraries were prepared by immunoSEQ multiplex PCR; TCRdb keeps only in-frame clonotypes and omits some of them. The data hold about 210,000 clones, with approximately 92% observed a single time. Sample: peripheral blood, taken on day 0 of AZD1222 vaccination. These receptor sequences come from an adult in good health.

This CDR3 is CASSLAGGADNSPLHF. The CDR3 DNA reads TGCGCCAGCAGCTTGGCCGGAGGGGCGGATAATTCACCCCTCCACTTT. J is TRBJ1-6 and V is TRBV5-1; TRBD1 might be the D (5 bases). Germline lookup yields CDR1 SGHRS and CDR2 YFSETQ. Deletions cut 0 bases from V and 5 bases from J, with 12 bases between. The length of the CDR3 is 16 residues.

The genes are TRBV3-1 (or the pseudogene TRBV3-2) and TRBJ2-1, with a weak D call TRBD1 (6 bases). CDR3 size: 14 residues. Trimming took off 1 base at V and 6 bases at J, with 10 bases between the two ends. Germline CDR1 reads LGHDT; CDR2 reads YNNKEL (reference sequence). CDR3 loop: CASSQAQGRNEQFF. The DNA of the CDR3 is TGTGCCAGCAGCCAAGCTCAGGGGCGCAATGAGCAGTTCTTC.

The chain combines TRBV7-9 with TRBJ1-2; D gene unclear. From germline, CDR1 is SEHNR and CDR2 FQNEAQ (reference sequence). V lost 1 base and J lost 6, with 6 bases in between. The CDR3 contains 12 residues. For the CDR3, the DNA is TGTGCCAGCAGCTTAGGACGGGATGGCTACACCTTC. This gives the protein CASSLGRDGYTF.

The genes are TRBV5-1 and TRBJ2-7; no clear D gene. V dropped 0 bases and J dropped 0 bases, with 13 bases sitting between them. Germline lookup yields CDR1 SGHRS and CDR2 YFSETQ. This CDR3 is 16 amino acids long. This CDR3 is CASSLGLTASSYEQYF. DNA of the CDR3: TGCGCCAGCAGCTTGGGTCTTACAGCCAGCTCCTACGAGCAGTACTTC.

This chain uses TRBV18 with TRBJ2-3; D unclear. The CDR3 runs 15 residues. Germline loops: CDR1 KGHSH, CDR2 LQKENI. Deletions cut 3 bases from V and 1 base from J, with 11 bases between. CDR3 protein: CASSPGEVGTDTQYF. The DNA for the CDR3 is TGTGCCAGCTCACCTGGGGAAGTAGGCACAGATACGCAGTATTTT.

The V call is TRBV9, the J call TRBJ1-1; perhaps TRBD1 as D (5 bases). Germline CDR1 SGDLS, CDR2 YYNGEE. There are 15 residues in the CDR3. The V end was cut by 0 bases, the J end by 3 bases, with 12 bases between. The CDR3 reads CASSVVSGGYTEAFF. CDR3 nucleotides: TGTGCCAGCAGCGTAGTTTCGGGGGGGTACACTGAAGCTTTCTTT.

The gene calls are TRBV6-2 or TRBV6-3 and TRBJ2-7, with 7 bases matching TRBD1. The CDR3 length is 14 residues. The J segment lost 3 bases and the V segment lost 5 bases, leaving 7 bases of the junction unmatched. Germline-derived CDR1 and CDR2 are MNHEY and SVGEGT. CDR3 bases: TGTGCCAGCAGTATACAGGGGAGACTCTACGAGCAGTACTTC. Translating gives CASSIQGRLYEQYF.

DNA of the CDR3: TGTGCCAGCAGCGGACCGGGACAGGGGAATGAAAAACTGTTTTTT. Residues: CASSGPGQGNEKLFF. This chain uses TRBV7-9 with TRBJ1-4; 10 nucleotides line up with TRBD1. The germline gives CDR1 SEHNR, CDR2 FQNEAQ (reference sequence). The length of the CDR3 is 15 residues. V shed 5 bases, J shed 5 bases, and the junction held 5 bases outside the gene matches.

The J gene is TRBJ1-1, the V gene TRBV28; TRBD1 matches 9 bases. The CDR3 is 15 residues long. V lost 4 bases and J lost 2; bases outside the gene matches: 5. Germline V gene sequence: CDR1 MDHEN, CDR2 SYDVKM. This CDR3 is CASSSRQGGNTEAFF. The CDR3 nucleotides read TGTGCCAGCAGTTCCCGACAGGGGGGAAACACTGAAGCTTTCTTT.

This clone was seen only once. This chain links TRBV9 with TRBJ2-5; D assignment may be TRBD1 or TRBD2 (6 bases each). CDR1 and CDR2 from the germline V gene are SGDLS and YYNGEE. This CDR3 region has 13 residues. V lost 5 bases, J lost 4 bases, and 12 bases lay in between. The CDR3 loop is CASRAEGGETQYF. The CDR3 nucleotides read TGTGCCAGCAGAGCAGAGGGGGGAGAGACCCAGTACTTC.

This CDR3 is CAISLNSNQPQHF. Written as DNA, the CDR3 is TGTGCCATCAGTCTGAATAGCAATCAGCCCCAGCATTTT. V is TRBV10-3 and J is TRBJ1-5; D is unclear. CDR1 is ENHRY and CDR2 is SYGVKD in the germline V gene. This CDR3 is built from 13 residues. V lost 5 bases and J lost 0, with 5 bases in between.

The chain couples TRBV7-6 to TRBJ1-4; D gene unclear. This CDR3 is 15 amino acids long. Germline V CDR1 and CDR2: SGHVS, FNYEAQ. V was trimmed by 1 base and J by 3 bases, leaving 9 bases between them. The CDR3 is CASSLEPAANEKLFF. The CDR3 DNA reads as TGTGCCAGCAGCTTAGAACCGGCTGCTAATGAAAAACTGTTTTTT.

J is TRBJ1-4 and V is TRBV2, with D hard to call. This CDR3 comprises 11 residues. The germline V gene encodes CDR1 SNHLY and CDR2 FYNNEI. Trimming shortened V by 3 bases and J by 14 bases, and 10 bases separated the two germline ends. The CDR3 sequence: CASSEGSLLFF. The CDR3 DNA sequence: TGTGCCAGCAGTGAGGGGTCTCTCCTGTTTTTT. Full variable domain (rest looked up from reference TRBV2 and TRBJ1-4): EPEVTQTPSHQVTQMGQEVILRCVPISNHLYFYWYRQILGQKVEFLVSFYNNEISEKSEIFDDQFSVERPDGSNFTLKIRSTKLEDSAMYFCASSEGSLLFFGSGTQLSVL.

The chain employs TRBV7-9 and TRBJ2-7; 10 nucleotides align to TRBD1. Germline V gene sequence: CDR1 SEHNR, CDR2 FQNEAQ (reference sequence). CDR3 length: 13 amino acids. The J segment lost 6 bases and the V segment lost 6 bases, leaving 5 bases of the junction unmatched. This CDR3 reads CASRGQGISEQYF. CDR3 coding DNA: TGTGCCAGCAGGGGACAGGGGATAAGCGAGCAGTACTTC. Combining the CDR3 with reference TRBV7-9 and TRBJ2-7 gives the whole variable domain DTGVSQNPRHKITKRGQNVTFRCDPISEHNRLYWYRQTLGQGPEFLTYFQNEAQLEKSRLLSDRFSAERPKGSFSTLEIQRTEQGDSAMYLCASRGQGISEQYFGPGTRLTVT.

This chain uses TRBV6-5 with TRBJ2-2, with 9 bases lining up with TRBD1. Germline assignment: CDR1 MNHEY and CDR2 SVGAGI. This CDR3 contains 15 residues. V lost 5 bases and J lost 5; bases outside the gene matches: 6. The CDR3 sequence is CASSPQTGGTGELFF. The CDR3 DNA sequence: TGTGCCAGCAGTCCTCAGACAGGGGGGACCGGGGAGCTGTTTTTT.

The rearrangement links TRBV7-9 to TRBJ2-2; 12 bases are a match to TRBD2. Germline assignment: CDR1 SEHNR and CDR2 FQNEAQ (reference sequence). The CDR3 loop spans 15 amino acids. The V gene end was trimmed by 5 bases and the J gene end by 5 bases; junction bases not matched to a gene: 3. CDR3 sequence (DNA): TGTGCCAGCAGCCCTGGACTAGCGGGGACCGGGGAGCTGTTTTTT. Amino acid sequence: CASSPGLAGTGELFF.

The chain is built from TRBV5-5 and TRBJ2-1; TRBD2 is a possible D gene (5 bases). The V end lost 0 bases, the J end lost 10 bases, and 11 bases lay between the germline ends. Per germline, CDR1 SGHKS and CDR2 YYEKEE (reference sequence). The CDR3 extends over 13 amino acids. The CDR3 sequence is CASSLGGPQEQFF. The CDR3 DNA follows: TGTGCCAGCAGCTTGGGAGGGCCGCAGGAGCAGTTCTTC.

The chain combines TRBV7-9 with TRBJ2-1; D is perhaps TRBD1 or TRBD2 (6 bases each). CDR3 size: 16 residues. CDR1 and CDR2 from the germline V gene are SEHNR and FQNEAQ (reference sequence). Deletions cut 2 bases from V and 0 bases from J, with 11 bases between. CDR3 in DNA: TGTGCCAGCAGCTTAAACGGGGGCCTCTCCTACAATGAGCAGTTCTTC. This sequence encodes CASSLNGGLSYNEQFF. Full variable domain (rest looked up from reference TRBV7-9 and TRBJ2-1): DTGVSQNPRHKITKRGQNVTFRCDPISEHNRLYWYRQTLGQGPEFLTYFQNEAQLEKSRLLSDRFSAERPKGSFSTLEIQRTEQGDSAMYLCASSLNGGLSYNEQFFGPGTRLTVL.

The chain couples TRBV12-3 or TRBV12-4 to TRBJ2-7; weak D call: TRBD2 (5 bases). The ends were cut back, 9 bases at V and 4 bases at J, with 10 bases in the middle. The CDR3 runs 11 residues. CDR3 sequence (DNA): TGTGCCAGTCAACTAGAATACGAGCAGTACTTC. It encodes CASQLEYEQYF.

The genes are TRBV3-1 (or the pseudogene TRBV3-2) and TRBJ2-7, with TRBD1 matching over 10 bases. V trimming: 4 bases; J trimming: 5 bases; junction bases outside the gene matches: 5. The CDR3 contains 14 residues. Germline CDR1 is LGHDT and CDR2 is YNNKEL (reference sequence). The CDR3 sequence is CASSRQGARNEQYF. The CDR3 DNA follows: TGTGCCAGCAGCCGACAGGGGGCGAGGAACGAGCAGTACTTC.

V is TRBV7-9 and J is TRBJ2-1, with a possible D match to TRBD1 (5 bases). This CDR3 comprises 15 residues. CDR1 and CDR2 from the germline V gene are SEHNR and FQNEAQ (reference sequence). The germline V and J ends were trimmed by 1 base and 3 bases, with 10 bases remaining between them. This CDR3 is CASSLGGKFYNEQFF. CDR3 nucleotide sequence: TGTGCCAGCAGCTTAGGGGGCAAATTCTACAATGAGCAGTTCTTC.

As to this clone: The germline gene is not matched at one end of the junction; a read error may be the cause. The genes are TRBV9 and TRBJ1-3; D is perhaps TRBD1 (6 bases). CDR1 is SGDLS and CDR2 is YYNGEE in the germline V gene. This CDR3 contains 14 residues. CDR3 coding DNA: TGTGCCAGCAGCGTTACAGGGACTGGAACCACCATATATTTT. Protein sequence: CASSVTGTGTTIYF.

The chain joins TRBV18 to TRBJ1-3, with D perhaps TRBD1 (6 bases). Germline CDR1 KGHSH, CDR2 LQKENI. There are 15 residues in the CDR3. V lost 2 bases and J 1 base, leaving 9 bases between the germline ends. The CDR3 loop is CASSPAQGSGNTIYF. The CDR3 DNA follows: TGTGCCAGCTCACCAGCACAGGGTTCTGGAAACACCATATATTTT.

This clone has only one observation. The rearrangement links TRBV7-3 to TRBJ2-2; D possibly corresponds to TRBD1 (6 bases). CDR1 is SGHTA, CDR2 FQGTGA, per germline. With 5 bases removed from V and 8 bases from J, the gap between germline ends came to 18 bases. The CDR3 runs to 15 residues. The CDR3 nucleotides are TGTGCCAGCAGCCCCGGGGCAGGGGCGCCGGGGGAGCTGTTTTTT. It translates to CASSPGAGAPGELFF.

V is TRBV24-1 and J is TRBJ1-1; D remains ambiguous. The CDR3 extends over 13 amino acids. V lost 7 bases to trimming and J lost 0 bases, with 8 bases between them. Germline V gives CDR1 KGHDR, CDR2 SFDVKD. In DNA form, the CDR3 reads TGTGCCACCAGCTCCGGCTTGAACACTGAAGCTTTCTTT. Translation gives CATSSGLNTEAFF.